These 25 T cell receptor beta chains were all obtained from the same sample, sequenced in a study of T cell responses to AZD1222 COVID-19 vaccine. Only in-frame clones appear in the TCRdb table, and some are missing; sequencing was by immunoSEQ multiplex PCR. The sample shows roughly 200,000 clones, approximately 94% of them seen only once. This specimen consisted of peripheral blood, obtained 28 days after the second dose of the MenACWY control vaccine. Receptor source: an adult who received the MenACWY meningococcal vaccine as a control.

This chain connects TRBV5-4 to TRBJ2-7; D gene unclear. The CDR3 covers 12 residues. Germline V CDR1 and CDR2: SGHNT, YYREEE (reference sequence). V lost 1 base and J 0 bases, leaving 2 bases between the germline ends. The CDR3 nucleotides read TGTGCCAGCAGCTTGTCCTCCTACGAGCAGTACTTC. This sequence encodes CASSLSSYEQYF. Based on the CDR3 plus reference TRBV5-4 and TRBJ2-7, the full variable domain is ETGVTQSPTHLIKTRGQQVTLRCSSQSGHNTVSWYQQALGQGPQFIFQYYREEENGRGNFPPRFSGLQFPNYSSELNVNALELDDSALYLCASSLSSYEQYFGPGTRLTVT.

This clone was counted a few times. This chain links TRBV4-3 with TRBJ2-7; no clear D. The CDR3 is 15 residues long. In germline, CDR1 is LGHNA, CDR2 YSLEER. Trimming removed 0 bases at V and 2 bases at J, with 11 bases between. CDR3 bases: TGCGCCAGCAGCCAAGAAAGTGGCACGGCCTACGAGCAGTACTTC. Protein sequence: CASSQESGTAYEQYF.

The chain's CDR3 is CASSGGTGVGYEQYF. Here the CDR3 DNA reads TGTGCCAGCAGCGGCGGGACAGGGGTAGGGTACGAGCAGTACTTC. J is TRBJ2-7 and V is TRBV7-9, with 10 bases matching TRBD1. Germline-derived CDR1 and CDR2 are SEHNR and FQNEAQ (reference sequence). Losses at the gene ends were 5 bases for V and 4 bases for J; bases not matched to a gene: 8. The CDR3 is 15 residues long.

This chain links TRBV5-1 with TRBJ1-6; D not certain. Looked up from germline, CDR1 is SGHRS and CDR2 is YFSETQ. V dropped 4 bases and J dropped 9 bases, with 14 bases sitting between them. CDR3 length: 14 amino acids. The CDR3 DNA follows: TGCGCCAGCAGCGAGTGGGGTCCCCCTTCACCCCTCCACTTT. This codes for CASSEWGPPSPLHF. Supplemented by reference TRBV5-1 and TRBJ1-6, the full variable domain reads KAGVTQTPRYLIKTRGQQVTLSCSPISGHRSVSWYQQTPGQGLQFLFEYFSETQRNKGNFPGRFSGRQFSNSRSEMNVSTLELGDSALYLCASSEWGPPSPLHFGNGTRLTVT.

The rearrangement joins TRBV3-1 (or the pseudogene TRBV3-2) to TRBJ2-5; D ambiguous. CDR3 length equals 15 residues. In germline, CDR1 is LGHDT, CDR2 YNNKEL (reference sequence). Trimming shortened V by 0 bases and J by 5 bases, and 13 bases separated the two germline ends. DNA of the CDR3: TGTGCCAGCAGCCAAGATGCGGTAGTGGTGGAGACCCAGTACTTC. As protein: CASSQDAVVVETQYF.

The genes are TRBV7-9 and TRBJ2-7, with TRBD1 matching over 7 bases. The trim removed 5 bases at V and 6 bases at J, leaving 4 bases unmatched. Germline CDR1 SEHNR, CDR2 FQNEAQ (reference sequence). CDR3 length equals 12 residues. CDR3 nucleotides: TGTGCCAGCAGCGACAGGGTGGCCGAGCAGTACTTC. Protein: CASSDRVAEQYF.

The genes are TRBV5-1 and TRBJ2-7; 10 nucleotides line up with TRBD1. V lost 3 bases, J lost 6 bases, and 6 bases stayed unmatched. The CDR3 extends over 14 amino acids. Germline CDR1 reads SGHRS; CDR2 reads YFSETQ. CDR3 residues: CASSSGQGIGEQYF. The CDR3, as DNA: TGCGCCAGCAGCTCGGGACAGGGGATCGGCGAGCAGTACTTC.

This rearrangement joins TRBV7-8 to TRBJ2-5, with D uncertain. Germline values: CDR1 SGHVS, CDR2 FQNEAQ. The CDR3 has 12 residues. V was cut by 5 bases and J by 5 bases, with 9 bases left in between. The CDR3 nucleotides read TGTGCCAGCAGCCACGAGGAGGAGACCCAGTACTTC. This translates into CASSHEEETQYF.

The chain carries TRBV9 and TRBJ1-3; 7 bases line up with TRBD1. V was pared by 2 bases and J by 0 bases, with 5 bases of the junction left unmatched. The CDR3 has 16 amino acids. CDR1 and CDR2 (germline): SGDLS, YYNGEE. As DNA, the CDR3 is TGTGCCAGCAGCGTCGACAGGGTCCGCTCTGGAAACACCATATATTTT. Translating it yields CASSVDRVRSGNTIYF.

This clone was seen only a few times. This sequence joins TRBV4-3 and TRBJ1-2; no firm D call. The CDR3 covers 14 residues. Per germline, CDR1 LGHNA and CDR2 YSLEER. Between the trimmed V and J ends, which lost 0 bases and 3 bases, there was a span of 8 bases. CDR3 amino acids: CASSQDLGDYGYTF. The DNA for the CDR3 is TGCGCCAGCAGCCAAGATTTGGGAGACTATGGCTACACCTTC.

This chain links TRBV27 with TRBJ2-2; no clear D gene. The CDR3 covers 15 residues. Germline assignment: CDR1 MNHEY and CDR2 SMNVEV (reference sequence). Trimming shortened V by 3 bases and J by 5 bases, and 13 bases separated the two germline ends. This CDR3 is CASSFTVVGTGELFF. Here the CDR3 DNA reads TGTGCCAGCAGTTTTACGGTCGTAGGTACCGGGGAGCTGTTTTTT.

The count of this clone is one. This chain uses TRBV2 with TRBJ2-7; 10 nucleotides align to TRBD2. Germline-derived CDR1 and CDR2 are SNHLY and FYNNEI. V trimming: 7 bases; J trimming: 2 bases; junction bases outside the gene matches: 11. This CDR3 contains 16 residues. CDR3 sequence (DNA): TGTGCCAGCAAAGGTCTAGCGGGAGAGTTCACCTACGAGCAGTACTTC. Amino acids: CASKGLAGEFTYEQYF.

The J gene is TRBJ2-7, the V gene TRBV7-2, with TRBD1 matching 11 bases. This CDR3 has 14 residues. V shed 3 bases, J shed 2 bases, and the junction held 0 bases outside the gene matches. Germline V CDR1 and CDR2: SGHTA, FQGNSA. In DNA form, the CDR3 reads TGTGCCAGCAGCTTGGACAGGGGGCCCTACGAGCAGTACTTC. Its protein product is CASSLDRGPYEQYF.

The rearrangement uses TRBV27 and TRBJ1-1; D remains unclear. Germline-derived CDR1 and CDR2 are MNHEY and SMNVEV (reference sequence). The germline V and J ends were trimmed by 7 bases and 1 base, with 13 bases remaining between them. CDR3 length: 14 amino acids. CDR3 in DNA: TGTGCCAGCACCCATTCATCTAAGAACACTGAAGCTTTCTTT. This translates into CASTHSSKNTEAFF.

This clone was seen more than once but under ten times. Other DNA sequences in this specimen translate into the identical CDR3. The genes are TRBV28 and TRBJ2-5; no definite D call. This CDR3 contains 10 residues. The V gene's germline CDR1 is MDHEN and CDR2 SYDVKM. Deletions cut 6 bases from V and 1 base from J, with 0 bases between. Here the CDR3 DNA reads TGTGCCAGCAGCCAAGAGACCCAGTACTTC. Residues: CASSQETQYF.

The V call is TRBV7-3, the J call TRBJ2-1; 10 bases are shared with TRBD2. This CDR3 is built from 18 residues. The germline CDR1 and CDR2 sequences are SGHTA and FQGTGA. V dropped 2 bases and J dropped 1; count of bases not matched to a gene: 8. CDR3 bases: TGTGCCAGCAGCTTAGAACTAGCGGGGCACACTTCCTACAATGAGCAGTTCTTC. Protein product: CASSLELAGHTSYNEQFF.

In DNA, the CDR3 is TGCGCCAGCAGCCAAGATAACAGGGGGGGCTACGAGCAGTACTTC. Translating gives CASSQDNRGGYEQYF. The V gene is TRBV4-3, the J gene TRBJ2-7; possible D gene TRBD1, 8 bases. The germline V gene encodes CDR1 LGHNA and CDR2 YSLEER. The CDR3 runs to 15 residues. Trimming took off 0 bases at V and 3 bases at J, with 12 bases between the two ends.

CDR3: CASSQVASGGYEQYF. The DNA of the CDR3 is TGCGCCAGCAGCCAAGTGGCGAGCGGGGGCTACGAGCAGTACTTC. The chain employs TRBV4-1 and TRBJ2-7; 8 nucleotides align to TRBD2. J was trimmed by 3 bases and V by 1 base; bases with no gene match: 5. Germline loops: CDR1 MGHRA, CDR2 YSYEKL. CDR3 length equals 15 residues.

CDR3 residues: CASTGGGQETQYF. The CDR3 nucleotides read TGTGCCAGTACCGGTGGAGGGCAGGAGACCCAGTACTTC. This chain uses TRBV19 with TRBJ2-5, with D possibly matching TRBD2 (6 bases). The CDR3 covers 13 residues. Per germline, CDR1 LNHDA and CDR2 SQIVND (reference sequence). Trimming cost V 7 bases and J 5 bases, with 14 bases left between them.

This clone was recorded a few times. CDR3: CASSPTDRAINEKLFF. The CDR3 coding sequence is TGTGCCAGCAGCCCCACAGACAGGGCGATTAATGAAAAACTGTTTTTT. The chain uses TRBV7-2 and TRBJ1-4; 7 bases fit TRBD1. V was pared by 5 bases and J by 4 bases, with 10 bases of the junction left unmatched. Germline values: CDR1 SGHTA, CDR2 FQGNSA. The CDR3 spans 16 residues.

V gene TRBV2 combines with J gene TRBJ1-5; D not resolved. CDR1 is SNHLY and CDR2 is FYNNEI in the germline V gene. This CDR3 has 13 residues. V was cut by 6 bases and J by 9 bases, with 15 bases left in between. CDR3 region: CASRGGLVRPQHF. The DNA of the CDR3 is TGTGCCAGCAGGGGCGGGTTGGTGCGGCCCCAGCATTTT.

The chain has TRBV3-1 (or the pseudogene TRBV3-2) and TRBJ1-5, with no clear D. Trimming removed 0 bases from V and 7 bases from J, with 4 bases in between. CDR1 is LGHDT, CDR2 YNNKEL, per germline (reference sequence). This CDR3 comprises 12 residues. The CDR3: CASSQDRQPQHF. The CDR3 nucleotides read TGTGCCAGCAGCCAAGATAGACAGCCCCAGCATTTT.

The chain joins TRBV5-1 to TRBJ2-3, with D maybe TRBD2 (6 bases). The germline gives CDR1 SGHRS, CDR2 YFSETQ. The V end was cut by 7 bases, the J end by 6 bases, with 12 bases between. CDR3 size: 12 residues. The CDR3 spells CASLGLADTQYF. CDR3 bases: TGCGCCAGCCTGGGGCTAGCGGATACGCAGTATTTT.

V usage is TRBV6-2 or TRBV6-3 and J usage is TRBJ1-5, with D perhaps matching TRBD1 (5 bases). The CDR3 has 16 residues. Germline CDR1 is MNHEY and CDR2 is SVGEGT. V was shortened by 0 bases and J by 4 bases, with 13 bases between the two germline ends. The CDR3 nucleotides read TGTGCCAGCAGTTACTCGGGACGCTCTAGAAATCAGCCCCAGCATTTT. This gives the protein CASSYSGRSRNQPQHF.

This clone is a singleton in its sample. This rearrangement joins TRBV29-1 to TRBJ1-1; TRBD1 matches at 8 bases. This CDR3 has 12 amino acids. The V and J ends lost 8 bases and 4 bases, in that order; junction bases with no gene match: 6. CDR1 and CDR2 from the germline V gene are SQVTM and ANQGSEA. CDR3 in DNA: TGCAGCACTCGGACAGGGACCACTGAAGCTTTCTTT. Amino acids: CSTRTGTTEAFF. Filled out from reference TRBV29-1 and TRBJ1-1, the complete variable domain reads SAVISQKPSRDICQRGTSLTIQCQVDSQVTMMFWYRQQPGQSLTLIATANQGSEATYESGFVIDKFPISRPNLTFSTLTVSNMSPEDSSIYLCSTRTGTTEAFFGQGTRLTVV.